These T cell receptor beta chains were read from a single sample in a study of blood T cell repertoires in COVID-19. TCRdb's copy holds only in-frame clones and misses some; the assay was immunoSEQ multiplex PCR. Of about 210,000 clones listed, around 81% were seen once; the top ten hold approximately 9%. The source material was PBMCs or T cells enriched from blood (not recorded which). The receptor set was obtained from a woman aged 45-59 years with acute COVID-19. Both conserved end residues are part of each CDR3. D genes are given only for firm matches. Only part of the rows carry a size: once, few, many, or a class if the clone is expanded.

j_gene: TRBJ1-2
abundance: -
v_gene: TRBV5-6
d_gene: -
CDR3nt: TGTGCCAGCAGCTTAAGGGGTCTCTATGGCTACACCTTC
CDR3aa: CASSLRGLYGYTF

j_gene: TRBJ1-5
abundance: -
v_gene: TRBV3-1/TRBV3-2
d_gene: -
CDR3nt: TGTGCCAGCAGCCAAGATACAGGGAGTCAGCCCCAGCATTTT
CDR3aa: CASSQDTGSQPQHF

j_gene: TRBJ1-5
abundance: once
v_gene: TRBV6-1
d_gene: -
CDR3nt: TGTGCCAGCAGTGAAGTCGCGGAAATTGGCAATCAGCCCCAGCATTTT
CDR3aa: CASSEVAEIGNQPQHF

j_gene: TRBJ2-7
abundance: -
v_gene: TRBV2
d_gene: -
CDR3nt: TGTGCCAGCAGTTTCTCCGGCGGCACCTCCTACGAGCAGTACTTC
CDR3aa: CASSFSGGTSYEQYF

j_gene: TRBJ2-2
abundance: once
v_gene: TRBV2
d_gene: -
CDR3nt: TGTGCCAGCAGTCCCTCCGGGGAGCTGTTTTTT
CDR3aa: CASSPSGELFF

j_gene: TRBJ1-5
abundance: -
v_gene: TRBV29-1
d_gene: -
CDR3nt: TGCAGCGTTGAAGATGGCCCGGGGCAGCCCCAGCATTTT
CDR3aa: CSVEDGPGQPQHF

j_gene: TRBJ2-7
abundance: -
v_gene: TRBV18
d_gene: TRBD1
CDR3nt: TGTGCCAGCTCACGGCCGGGACAGGGGGTTTACGAGCAGTACTTC
CDR3aa: CASSRPGQGVYEQYF

j_gene: TRBJ1-5
abundance: once
v_gene: TRBV6-2/TRBV6-3
d_gene: TRBD1
CDR3nt: TGTGCCAGCAGTTACTTTTCTCTGGGGACAGGGAACCAGCCCCAGCATTTT
CDR3aa: CASSYFSLGTGNQPQHF

j_gene: TRBJ1-5
abundance: once
v_gene: TRBV19
d_gene: -
CDR3nt: TGTGCCAGTAGTATCCCGAAAGACAGAGGCAATCAGCCCCAGCATTTT
CDR3aa: CASSIPKDRGNQPQHF

j_gene: TRBJ2-5
abundance: once
v_gene: TRBV5-1
d_gene: TRBD1
CDR3nt: TGCGCCAGCAGCCCACGGGACAGGGGCTCATGGTACCAAGAGACCCAGTACTTC
CDR3aa: CASSPRDRGSWYQETQYF

j_gene: TRBJ1-3
abundance: -
v_gene: TRBV5-1
d_gene: -
CDR3nt: TGCGCCAGCAGCTTGGGGGGTGCCACGGGAGGAAACACCATATATTTT
CDR3aa: CASSLGGATGGNTIYF

j_gene: TRBJ2-3
abundance: -
v_gene: TRBV7-2
d_gene: -
CDR3nt: TGTGCCAGCAGCCCGGGGTCTAGCACAGATACGCAGTATTTT
CDR3aa: CASSPGSSTDTQYF

j_gene: TRBJ2-4
abundance: -
v_gene: TRBV13
d_gene: -
CDR3nt: TGTGCCAGCAGCCAGGGCGGAGGGTTGCCGGGTGGAAGAACCAAAAACATTCAGTACTTC
CDR3aa: CASSQGGGLPGGRTKNIQYF

j_gene: TRBJ2-3
abundance: -
v_gene: TRBV30
d_gene: -
CDR3nt: TGTGCCTGGAGTCCGGGGACACCCGGAGGAGATACGCAGTATTTT
CDR3aa: CAWSPGTPGGDTQYF

j_gene: TRBJ2-3
abundance: -
v_gene: TRBV5-4
d_gene: TRBD2
CDR3nt: TGTGCCAGCAGCTTGAGAGGACTAGCAACAGATACGCAGTATTTT
CDR3aa: CASSLRGLATDTQYF

j_gene: TRBJ2-1
abundance: -
v_gene: TRBV4-1
d_gene: -
CDR3nt: TGCGCCAGCAGCCCCAGAGAGACTAACCCTAACAATGAGCAGTTCTTC
CDR3aa: CASSPRETNPNNEQFF

j_gene: TRBJ2-2
abundance: -
v_gene: TRBV14
d_gene: TRBD1
CDR3nt: TGTGCCAGCAGCCAAGAATCGGTACACCGGGACAGGTTAACCGGGGAGCTGTTTTTT
CDR3aa: CASSQESVHRDRLTGELFF

j_gene: TRBJ1-3
abundance: -
v_gene: TRBV5-1
d_gene: -
CDR3nt: TGCGCCAGCAGCCTGGTTGGGGGCGCGGGAAACACCATATATTTT
CDR3aa: CASSLVGGAGNTIYF

j_gene: TRBJ1-1
abundance: -
v_gene: TRBV7-8
d_gene: -
CDR3nt: TGTGCCAGCAGCTCCCAGGGAAACACTGAAGCTTTCTTT
CDR3aa: CASSSQGNTEAFF

j_gene: TRBJ1-2
abundance: -
v_gene: TRBV18
d_gene: TRBD1
CDR3nt: TGTGCCAGCTCATCCGGACAGGGGAGGTTCTATGGCTACACCTTC
CDR3aa: CASSSGQGRFYGYTF

j_gene: TRBJ1-2
abundance: -
v_gene: TRBV6-2/TRBV6-3
d_gene: TRBD1
CDR3nt: TGTGCCAGCAGTGGTACGGGACAGGGATCCGGCTACACCTTC
CDR3aa: CASSGTGQGSGYTF

j_gene: TRBJ2-3
abundance: -
v_gene: TRBV7-2
d_gene: -
CDR3nt: TGTGCCAGCAGCTTAGAGGCGGGACCCACAGATACGCAGTATTTT
CDR3aa: CASSLEAGPTDTQYF